The rows below give T cell receptor beta chains drawn from one sample of a study of T cell responses to AZD1222 COVID-19 vaccine. TCRdb's copy holds only in-frame clones and misses some; the assay was immunoSEQ multiplex PCR. The sample includes 130,000 to 150,000 clones, 80% to 90% of them seen just once. The sample consisted of peripheral blood, taken on day 0 of AZD1222 vaccination. Receptors originate from an adult in good health. Each CDR3 is given with its conserved first and last residue. The D gene is left open where the match is weak. Not all rows give a size; the values are once, few, many and, for expanded clones, a class.

CDR3aa: CASSPWGDSGVSYEQYF
CDR3nt: TGTGCCAGCTCACCCTGGGGCGATTCCGGGGTCTCCTACGAGCAGTACTTC
j_gene: TRBJ2-7
abundance: -
v_gene: TRBV18
d_gene: -

CDR3aa: CASSVGQQETQYF
CDR3nt: TGTGCCAGCAGCGTAGGGCAGCAAGAGACCCAGTACTTC
j_gene: TRBJ2-5
abundance: -
v_gene: TRBV9
d_gene: -

CDR3aa: CASSPRQTSEAFF
CDR3nt: TGTGCCAGCAGCCCACGACAAACCTCTGAAGCTTTCTTT
j_gene: TRBJ1-1
abundance: -
v_gene: TRBV9
d_gene: -

CDR3aa: CASSENLAGAYEQYF
CDR3nt: TGCGCCAGCAGTGAGAATCTAGCGGGAGCCTACGAGCAGTACTTC
j_gene: TRBJ2-7
abundance: -
v_gene: TRBV10-1
d_gene: TRBD2

CDR3aa: CASSLTNSPLHF
CDR3nt: TGTGCCAGCAGCTTAACTAATTCACCCCTCCACTTT
j_gene: TRBJ1-6
abundance: -
v_gene: TRBV11-2
d_gene: -

CDR3aa: CASSLAGGRKNIQYF
CDR3nt: TGTGCCAGCAGTCTAGCGGGAGGCCGTAAAAACATTCAGTACTTC
j_gene: TRBJ2-4
abundance: -
v_gene: TRBV6-2/TRBV6-3
d_gene: TRBD2

CDR3aa: CASSLEASWSSGNTIYF
CDR3nt: TGTGCCAGCAGCTTAGAGGCGTCGTGGAGCTCTGGAAACACCATATATTTT
j_gene: TRBJ1-3
abundance: -
v_gene: TRBV7-2
d_gene: -

CDR3aa: CASSLDPTGYGYTF
CDR3nt: TGTGCCAGCAGCTTAGATCCTACAGGGTATGGCTACACCTTC
j_gene: TRBJ1-2
abundance: -
v_gene: TRBV7-2
d_gene: -

CDR3aa: CASSRGQGAEKLFF
CDR3nt: TGTGCCAGCAGCAGGGGACAGGGGGCTGAAAAACTGTTTTTT
j_gene: TRBJ1-4
abundance: -
v_gene: TRBV5-6
d_gene: TRBD1

CDR3aa: CASSSGRSYNEQFF
CDR3nt: TGTGCCAGCAGTTCGGGAAGGTCCTACAATGAGCAGTTCTTC
j_gene: TRBJ2-1
abundance: -
v_gene: TRBV28
d_gene: -

CDR3aa: CASSLGGGETPEGYTF
CDR3nt: TGTGCCAGCAGCTTAGGGGGGGGCGAAACACCCGAGGGCTACACCTTC
j_gene: TRBJ1-2
abundance: -
v_gene: TRBV13
d_gene: -

CDR3aa: CASSQRDRASTDTQYF
CDR3nt: TGCGCCAGCAGCCAACGGGACAGGGCCAGCACAGATACGCAGTATTTT
j_gene: TRBJ2-3
abundance: -
v_gene: TRBV4-3
d_gene: TRBD1

CDR3aa: CASSLKRFLQETQYF
CDR3nt: TGTGCCAGCAGCTTAAAGCGATTCCTCCAAGAGACCCAGTACTTC
j_gene: TRBJ2-5
abundance: -
v_gene: TRBV7-6
d_gene: -

CDR3aa: CSVGLVRSSYEQYF
CDR3nt: TGCAGCGTGGGACTAGTCCGGAGCTCCTACGAGCAGTACTTC
j_gene: TRBJ2-7
abundance: -
v_gene: TRBV29-1
d_gene: TRBD2

CDR3aa: CASSQGSAGDMRNEQFF
CDR3nt: TGCGCCAGCAGCCAAGGGTCCGCGGGGGATATGCGGAATGAGCAGTTCTTC
j_gene: TRBJ2-1
abundance: -
v_gene: TRBV4-1
d_gene: TRBD2

CDR3aa: CASRAQMNTEAFF
CDR3nt: TGTGCCAGTAGGGCACAGATGAACACTGAAGCTTTCTTT
j_gene: TRBJ1-1
abundance: once
v_gene: TRBV19
d_gene: -

CDR3aa: CASSRSAVGNQPQHF
CDR3nt: TGTGCCAGCAGCCGGTCGGCGGTAGGCAATCAGCCCCAGCATTTT
j_gene: TRBJ1-5
abundance: -
v_gene: TRBV7-2
d_gene: -

CDR3aa: CASSGFSSYNSPLHF
CDR3nt: TGTGCCTCTTCGGGTTTTAGCTCCTATAATTCACCCCTCCACTTT
j_gene: TRBJ1-6
abundance: -
v_gene: TRBV2
d_gene: -

CDR3aa: CASSDRTSGRLIQYF
CDR3nt: TGTGCCAGCAGTGATAGGACTAGCGGGAGGCTCATTCAGTACTTC
j_gene: TRBJ2-4
abundance: once
v_gene: TRBV2
d_gene: TRBD2

CDR3aa: CASSLQGAGGTNEQFF
CDR3nt: TGTGCCAGCAGCTTACAGGGAGCGGGAGGAACCAATGAGCAGTTCTTC
j_gene: TRBJ2-1
abundance: -
v_gene: TRBV7-2
d_gene: TRBD2

CDR3aa: CASSHGPNVPNQPQHF
CDR3nt: TGTGCCAGCAGCCACGGACCTAACGTCCCCAATCAGCCCCAGCATTTT
j_gene: TRBJ1-5
abundance: few
v_gene: TRBV3-1/TRBV3-2
d_gene: -

CDR3aa: CASSQGENTQPQHF
CDR3nt: TGCGCCAGCAGCCAAGGGGAAAACACTCAGCCCCAGCATTTT
j_gene: TRBJ1-5
abundance: -
v_gene: TRBV4-1
d_gene: -

CDR3aa: CSASGFSGNTIYF
CDR3nt: TGCAGTGCTAGTGGTTTCTCTGGAAACACCATATATTTT
j_gene: TRBJ1-3
abundance: -
v_gene: TRBV20-1
d_gene: -

CDR3aa: CASSQVGGPLNTEAFF
CDR3nt: TGCGCCAGCAGCCAAGTTGGTGGTCCCTTGAACACTGAAGCTTTCTTT
j_gene: TRBJ1-1
abundance: -
v_gene: TRBV4-1
d_gene: -

CDR3aa: CASRVEVAVTGELFF
CDR3nt: TGTGCCAGCAGGGTGGAAGTTGCGGTCACCGGGGAGCTGTTTTTT
j_gene: TRBJ2-2
abundance: -
v_gene: TRBV6-5
d_gene: -

CDR3aa: CASRWDSNSPLHF
CDR3nt: TGTGCCAGCCGGTGGGACAGTAATTCACCCCTCCACTTT
j_gene: TRBJ1-6
abundance: few
v_gene: TRBV6-6
d_gene: TRBD1